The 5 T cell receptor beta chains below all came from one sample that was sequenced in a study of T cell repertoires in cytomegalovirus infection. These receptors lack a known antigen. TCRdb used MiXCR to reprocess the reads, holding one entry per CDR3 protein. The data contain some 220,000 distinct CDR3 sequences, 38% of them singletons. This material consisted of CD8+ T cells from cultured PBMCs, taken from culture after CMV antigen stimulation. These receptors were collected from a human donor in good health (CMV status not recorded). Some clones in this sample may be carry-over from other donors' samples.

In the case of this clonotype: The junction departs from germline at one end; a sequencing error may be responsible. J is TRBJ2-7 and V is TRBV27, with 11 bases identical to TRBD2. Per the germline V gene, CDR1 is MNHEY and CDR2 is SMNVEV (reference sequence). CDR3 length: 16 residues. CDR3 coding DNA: TGTGCCGGCAGTTTAGGGGGACTAGCGGCCTCCTACGAGCAGTACTTC. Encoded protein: CAGSLGGLAASYEQYF.

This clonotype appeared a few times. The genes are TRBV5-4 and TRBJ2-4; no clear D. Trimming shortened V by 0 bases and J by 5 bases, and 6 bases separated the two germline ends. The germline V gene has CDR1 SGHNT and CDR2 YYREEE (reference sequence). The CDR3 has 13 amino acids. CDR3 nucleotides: TGTGCCAGCAGCTTGGCACTTGAAAACATTCAGTACTTC. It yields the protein CASSLALENIQYF.

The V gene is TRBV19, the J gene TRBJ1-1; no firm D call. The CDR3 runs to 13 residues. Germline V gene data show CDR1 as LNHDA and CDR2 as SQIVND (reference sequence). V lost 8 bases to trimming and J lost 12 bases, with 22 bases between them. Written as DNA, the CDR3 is TGTGCCAGTGGCCCCGACCCAAGGGTGAGAACTTTCTTT. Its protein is CASGPDPRVRTFF.

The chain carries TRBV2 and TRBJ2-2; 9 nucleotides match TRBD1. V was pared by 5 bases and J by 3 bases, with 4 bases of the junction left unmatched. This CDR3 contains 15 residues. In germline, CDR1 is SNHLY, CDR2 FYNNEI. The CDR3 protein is CASSRTGVDTGELFF. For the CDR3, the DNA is TGTGCCAGCAGTCGGACAGGGGTCGACACCGGGGAGCTGTTTTTT.

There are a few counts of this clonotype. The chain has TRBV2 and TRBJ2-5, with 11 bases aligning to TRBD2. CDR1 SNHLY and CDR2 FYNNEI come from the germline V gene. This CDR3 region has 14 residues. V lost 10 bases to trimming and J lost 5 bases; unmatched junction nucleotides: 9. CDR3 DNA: TGTGCCATCCCTAGCGGGGGGCCGGGGGAGACCCAGTACTTC. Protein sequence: CAIPSGGPGETQYF.